This T cell receptor beta chain came from a study of technical replicates of blood from several donors. Assay used: immunoSEQ multiplex PCR; TCRdb lists only in-frame clones, some missing. Counted here are under 15,000 clones, 92% occurring once; the ten biggest clones make up 8.5%. This CDR3 contains 14 residues. From germline, CDR1 is LNHDA and CDR2 SQIVND (reference sequence). V lost 1 base to trimming and J lost 5 bases, with 12 bases between them. J is TRBJ2-7 and V is TRBV19; D may be TRBD1 (6 bases). Specimen: PBMCs. The source is a human donor in good health. The CDR3 reads CASSIVPDSHEQYF. The CDR3 nucleotides are TGTGCCAGTAGTATAGTCCCGGACAGCCACGAGCAGTACTTC.